Each of the 27 T cell receptor beta chains below was sequenced from the same sample in a study of blood T cell repertoires in COVID-19. Repertoires were generated with immunoSEQ multiplex PCR, while TCRdb's copy carries only in-frame clones and drops some. Altogether hundreds of thousands of clones are present, roughly nine tenths being singletons, with the ten largest covering 2% to 2.5%. Source material: peripheral blood. These receptors came from a woman in her forties or fifties with acute or convalescent COVID-19.

V and J are TRBV6-4 and TRBJ2-2; 11 bases map to TRBD2. V shed 6 bases and J 6 bases; nucleotides not matched to a gene: 6. Germline V lookup: CDR1 MRHNA, CDR2 SNTAGT. The CDR3 totals 15 residues. CDR3 nucleotide sequence: TGTGCCAGCAGCCAACTAGCGGGGGACTCCGGGGAGCTGTTTTTT. Protein: CASSQLAGDSGELFF.

The chain combines TRBV4-1 with TRBJ1-2; TRBD1 matches 7 bases. Losses at the gene ends were 4 bases for V and 4 bases for J; bases not matched to a gene: 9. This CDR3 spans 15 amino acids. CDR1 and CDR2 from the germline V gene are MGHRA and YSYEKL. The CDR3 loop reads CASSPTRQGGYGYTF. The DNA of the CDR3 is TGCGCCAGCAGCCCCACCCGACAGGGTGGCTATGGCTACACCTTC.

The rearrangement uses TRBV19 and TRBJ2-7; a possible D gene is TRBD2 (5 bases). Trimming cost V 6 bases and J 3 bases, with 18 bases left between them. The length of the CDR3 is 15 residues. Per the germline V gene, CDR1 is LNHDA and CDR2 is SQIVND (reference sequence). CDR3 protein: CASRRTPLPGYEQYF. CDR3 in DNA: TGTGCCAGTAGGAGGACTCCCTTGCCAGGCTACGAGCAGTACTTC.

The rearrangement links TRBV9 to TRBJ1-6; no firm D call. Germline loops: CDR1 SGDLS, CDR2 YYNGEE. The V gene lost 0 bases and the J gene lost 7 bases, with 8 bases spanning the gap. The CDR3 has 14 residues. For the CDR3, the DNA is TGTGCCAGCAGCGTAGGCGGCGGGAATTCACCCCTCCACTTT. Protein: CASSVGGGNSPLHF.

The chain carries TRBV2 and TRBJ2-2; 7 nucleotides agree with TRBD1. The V gene's germline CDR1 is SNHLY and CDR2 FYNNEI. This CDR3 contains 15 residues. J was trimmed by 1 base and V by 4 bases; bases with no gene match: 3. The CDR3 reads CASSVAGGNTGELFF. Written as DNA, the CDR3 is TGTGCCAGCAGTGTTGCAGGGGGGAACACCGGGGAGCTGTTTTTT. Together with reference TRBV2 and TRBJ2-2, the CDR3 gives the full variable domain: EPEVTQTPSHQVTQMGQEVILRCVPISNHLYFYWYRQILGQKVEFLVSFYNNEISEKSEIFDDQFSVERPDGSNFTLKIRSTKLEDSAMYFCASSVAGGNTGELFFGEGSRLTVL.

This chain's CDR3 is CASRGQGGNQPQHF. The DNA for the CDR3 is TGTGCCAGTAGGGGACAGGGAGGCAATCAGCCCCAGCATTTT. The chain recombines TRBV19 with TRBJ1-5, with 9 bases matching TRBD1. Trimming took 6 bases from V and 2 from J; bases not matched to a gene: 2. Germline-derived CDR1 and CDR2 are LNHDA and SQIVND (reference sequence). This CDR3 spans 14 amino acids. Supplemented by reference TRBV19 and TRBJ1-5, the full variable domain reads DGGITQSPKYLFRKEGQNVTLSCEQNLNHDAMYWYRQDPGQGLRLIYYSQIVNDFQKGDIAEGYSVSREKKESFPLTVTSAQKNPTAFYLCASRGQGGNQPQHFGDGTRLSIL.

The chain links TRBV27 to TRBJ1-2, with a possible D match to TRBD1 (5 bases). CDR3 length equals 14 residues. Trimming left V 4 bases short and J 6 bases short, with 15 bases between. Germline lookup yields CDR1 MNHEY and CDR2 SMNVEV (reference sequence). CDR3 nucleotides: TGTGCCAGCAGTTCAGTGATTGGGGGGGATGGCTACACCTTC. This sequence encodes CASSSVIGGDGYTF.

The chain links TRBV6-2 or TRBV6-3 to TRBJ2-1, with 7 bases matching TRBD1. The V gene's germline CDR1 is MNHEY and CDR2 SVGEGT. J was trimmed by 8 bases and V by 0 bases; bases with no gene match: 10. The CDR3 is 16 residues long. CDR3 DNA sequence: TGTGCCAGCAGTTACTCGACCAAGGGGGCCTGGGATGAGCAGTTCTTC. The encoded protein is CASSYSTKGAWDEQFF.

The rearrangement uses TRBV9 and TRBJ2-3, with a tentative D call TRBD2 (6 bases). The ends were cut back, 0 bases at V and 0 bases at J, with 11 bases in the middle. The CDR3 runs 16 residues. Per the germline V gene, CDR1 is SGDLS and CDR2 is YYNGEE. The CDR3 DNA is TGTGCCAGCAGCGTAGAAAAGGCGGGAAGCACAGATACGCAGTATTTT. Translated: CASSVEKAGSTDTQYF.

V gene TRBV3-1 (or the pseudogene TRBV3-2) combines with J gene TRBJ1-1; D is uncertain. Between the trimmed V and J ends, which lost 4 bases and 6 bases, there was a span of 12 bases. Germline-derived CDR1 and CDR2 are LGHDT and YNNKEL (reference sequence). The CDR3 loop spans 13 amino acids. CDR3 sequence (DNA): TGTGCCAGCAGCCTTCGCCACAGTTCTGAAGCTTTCTTT. Amino acids: CASSLRHSSEAFF.

The rearrangement links TRBV7-2 to TRBJ2-7; D unresolved. V shed 6 bases and J shed 3 bases, with 12 bases lying between them. The CDR3 contains 13 residues. Per germline, CDR1 SGHTA and CDR2 FQGNSA. The CDR3 loop reads CASRPTPGYEQYF. The DNA for the CDR3 is TGTGCCAGCAGGCCCACGCCGGGCTACGAGCAGTACTTC.

The chain employs TRBV7-6 and TRBJ2-1; D is perhaps TRBD2 (6 bases). Per the germline V gene, CDR1 is SGHVS and CDR2 is FNYEAQ. Deletions cut 5 bases from V and 8 bases from J, with 16 bases between. The CDR3 consists of 14 residues. This CDR3 is CASSLHPGEYEQFF. DNA of the CDR3: TGTGCCAGCAGCCTACACCCGGGGGAATATGAGCAGTTCTTC.

The V gene is TRBV28, the J gene TRBJ2-7, with D possibly TRBD2 on 5 matching bases. The germline gives CDR1 MDHEN, CDR2 SYDVKM. V was cut by 6 bases and J by 0 bases, with 18 bases left in between. This CDR3 is 16 amino acids long. In DNA form, the CDR3 reads TGTGCCAGCAGCTTCGCCCTAGCCTCTCTCTCCTACGAGCAGTACTTC. It encodes CASSFALASLSYEQYF.

This chain links TRBV14 with TRBJ2-5; no reliable D call. V lost 5 bases, J lost 7 bases, and 8 bases lay in between. CDR1 is SGHDN and CDR2 is FVKESK in the germline V gene. The CDR3 sequence is 11 residues long. Written as DNA, the CDR3 is TGTGCCAGCAGCAACACCAGGACCCAGTACTTC. Residues: CASSNTRTQYF.

V and J are TRBV2 and TRBJ1-5; TRBD1 aligns across 9 bases. Germline trimming cut 6 bases from V and 3 bases from J; bases unmatched to any gene: 6. The CDR3 has 15 amino acids. Per germline, CDR1 SNHLY and CDR2 FYNNEI. CDR3 protein: CASRRTGADNQPQHF. In DNA form, the CDR3 reads TGTGCCAGCAGGAGGACAGGGGCCGACAATCAGCCCCAGCATTTT.

V usage is TRBV3-1 (or the pseudogene TRBV3-2) and J usage is TRBJ2-3, with 7 bases identical to TRBD1. There are 16 residues in the CDR3. Unmatched junction bases numbered 13, after V lost 3 bases and J lost 7 bases. Germline-derived CDR1 and CDR2 are LGHDT and YNNKEL (reference sequence). Here the CDR3 DNA reads TGTGCCAGCAGCCATGGGACAGTCCTTGGGGGAAATACGCAGTATTTT. Translated: CASSHGTVLGGNTQYF.

This chain connects TRBV19 to TRBJ2-3; D perhaps matches TRBD1 (8 bases). The CDR3 consists of 15 residues. Trimming took off 8 bases at V and 4 bases at J, with 19 bases between the two ends. CDR1 and CDR2 (germline): LNHDA, SQIVND (reference sequence). In DNA form, the CDR3 reads TGTGCCAGTTCAATACAGGGGGGGTGGGCAGATACGCAGTATTTT. It codes for CASSIQGGWADTQYF. The entire variable domain, with the rest obtained from reference TRBV19 and TRBJ2-3, is as follows: DGGITQSPKYLFRKEGQNVTLSCEQNLNHDAMYWYRQDPGQGLRLIYYSQIVNDFQKGDIAEGYSVSREKKESFPLTVTSAQKNPTAFYLCASSIQGGWADTQYFGPGTRLTVL.

In nucleotides, the CDR3 is TGTGCCAGCACCCGAGGAGGATCGAATGCCGGGGAGCTGTTTTTT. Translating gives CASTRGGSNAGELFF. The genes are TRBV9 and TRBJ2-2; maybe TRBD2 (5 bases). The CDR3 runs to 15 residues. Germline assignment: CDR1 SGDLS and CDR2 YYNGEE. V lost 6 bases and J lost 6, with 18 bases in between.

The chain links TRBV9 to TRBJ2-5, with 12 bases fitting TRBD2. The V and J ends lost 3 bases and 7 bases, in that order; junction bases with no gene match: 4. The CDR3 has 14 residues. Germline CDR1 is SGDLS and CDR2 is YYNGEE. The CDR3 DNA reads as TGTGCCAGCAGCGGGACTAGCGGGATTCGGACCCAGTACTTC. Translation gives CASSGTSGIRTQYF.

V gene TRBV6-6 combines with J gene TRBJ1-2, with 7 bases identical to TRBD1. Germline loops: CDR1 MNHNY, CDR2 SVGAGI (reference sequence). V shed 4 bases, J shed 0 bases, and the junction held 5 bases outside the gene matches. This CDR3 is 15 amino acids long. The CDR3 region has the DNA TGTGCCAGCAGTTTCCCCGGGACAGCTAACTATGGCTACACCTTC. Amino acid sequence: CASSFPGTANYGYTF.

This chain connects TRBV2 to TRBJ2-5, with 11 nucleotides matching TRBD2. The trim removed 8 bases at V and 2 bases at J, leaving 7 bases unmatched. Looked up from germline, CDR1 is SNHLY and CDR2 is FYNNEI. The CDR3 sequence is 15 residues long. CDR3 DNA: TGTGCCAGCGGGGGGACTAGCGGCCCACAAGAGACCCAGTACTTC. This codes for CASGGTSGPQETQYF.

This clone has only one observation. J is TRBJ2-3 and V is TRBV21-1; the table's D call, TRBD2, has no DNA check behind it. TRBV21-1 is marked as a pseudogene. This CDR3 contains 23 residues. The CDR3: CASSKEGTGPPTSGGNNTDTQYF. The CDR3, as DNA: TGTGCCAGCAGCAAAGAGGGGACAGGGCCTCCAACTAGCGGGGGAAACAACACAGATACGCAGTATTTT.

The chain is built from TRBV7-2 and TRBJ2-1, with 7 bases identical to TRBD2. The CDR3 length is 18 residues. Germline lookup yields CDR1 SGHTA and CDR2 FQGNSA. With V trimmed by 1 base and J by 2 bases, 11 bases remained unmatched. CDR3 DNA sequence: TGTGCCAGCAGCTTAGTCCCCTACGGGAGCGGGGCCTACAATGAGCAGTTCTTC. Residues: CASSLVPYGSGAYNEQFF.

The V call is TRBV27, the J call TRBJ1-5; tentative D call: TRBD1 (5 bases). Trimming left V 6 bases short and J 4 bases short, with 16 bases between. Germline CDR1 is MNHEY and CDR2 is SMNVEV (reference sequence). The CDR3 has 15 amino acids. The CDR3, as DNA: TGTGCCAGCAGACCCACATGGGGCTATAATCAGCCCCAGCATTTT. As protein: CASRPTWGYNQPQHF.

This clone was found once. J is TRBJ1-1 and V is TRBV7-6; TRBD1 might be the D (5 bases). Looked up from germline, CDR1 is SGHVS and CDR2 is FNYEAQ. The germline V and J ends were trimmed by 3 bases and 3 bases, with 14 bases remaining between them. The CDR3 runs to 15 residues. The CDR3 DNA reads as TGTGCCAGCAGCTTCTCGGGACTCCCAGACACTGAAGCTTTCTTT. Translated, it gives CASSFSGLPDTEAFF.

The chain joins TRBV24-1 to TRBJ2-5; 10 positions agree with TRBD1. This CDR3 has 17 residues. The J segment lost 0 bases and the V segment lost 3 bases, leaving 6 bases of the junction unmatched. Germline-derived CDR1 and CDR2 are KGHDR and SFDVKD. This CDR3 reads CATSDRGGQGNQETQYF. CDR3 sequence (DNA): TGTGCCACCAGTGATCGCGGGGGACAGGGGAACCAAGAGACCCAGTACTTC.

This chain links TRBV3-1 (or the pseudogene TRBV3-2) with TRBJ1-2; 8 bases are shared with TRBD1. CDR3 length: 14 amino acids. V dropped 5 bases and J dropped 7; count of bases not matched to a gene: 9. From germline, CDR1 is LGHDT and CDR2 YNNKEL (reference sequence). The CDR3 spells CASSVGQGGGGYTF. The CDR3 coding sequence is TGTGCCAGCAGCGTAGGACAGGGAGGAGGTGGCTACACCTTC.